This T cell receptor (beta chain) was documented in a study of blood T cell repertoires in COVID-19. Study background: The United States, Italy and Spain supplied acute and convalescent COVID-19 samples. Nucleic acid was either cDNA or gDNA, and it came from T cells, B-cell-depleted T cells, or PBMCs.

CDR1 is MNHEY and CDR2 is SVGAGI in the germline V gene. CDR3 size: 12 residues. The V end lost 8 bases, the J end lost 5 bases, and 12 bases lay between the germline ends. In the study's own analysis: Nucleated cell counts were estimated from reference gene primer amplification. This table comes from immunoSEQ multiplex PCR, and its TCRdb copy is limited to in-frame clones, with some not included. V and J calls and clone size are copied from that table; D and trimming were computed from the DNA. Here the sample spans over 90,000 clones, nearly 90% being singletons. The source is a man between 45 and 60 years old with active COVID-19. The V gene is TRBV6-5, the J gene TRBJ1-1, with a weak D call TRBD1 (6 bases). Input material: peripheral blood. CDR3 in amino acids: CASAWGRTEAFF. In DNA form, the CDR3 reads TGTGCCAGCGCCTGGGGGCGGACTGAAGCTTTCTTT.